This T cell receptor (beta chain) was sequenced during a study of beta chain features in type 1 diabetes. The overall study: Patients did not differ from healthy donors in age, gender or cell yield.

The study's findings and limits: Shortening that was moderate but significant affected the TCRB CDR3s of Type 1 diabetes patients in all four CD4+ subsets.

Sequenced material consisted of expressed TCRB transcripts (all of the isolated RNA was reverse transcribed). TCRdb's table, derived via immunoSEQ multiplex PCR, lists solely in-frame clones and lacks some. The data hold roughly 160,000 clones, with approximately 8.4% observed a single time. CDR3 length equals 17 residues. CDR1 and CDR2 from the germline V gene are SGHTA and FQGNSA. J lost 3 bases, V lost 8 bases, and 14 bases had no gene match. There are a few counts of this clone. Antigen: not known. A sort by CD45RO/CCR7/CD25/CD127/CD95/CD27 yielded CD4+ naive, central memory, regulatory and stem cell-like memory cells.

This receptor was obtained from a man aged 18 to 35 with type 1 diabetes. Sequenced: central memory CD4+ T cells from blood. The V call is TRBV7-2, the J call TRBJ2-2, with 8 bases aligning to TRBD2. The CDR3 bases are TGTGCCAGCGGGAGGGTCGGGGGGGCAGTCGACACCGGGGAGCTGTTTTTT. It is translated as CASGRVGGAVDTGELFF.